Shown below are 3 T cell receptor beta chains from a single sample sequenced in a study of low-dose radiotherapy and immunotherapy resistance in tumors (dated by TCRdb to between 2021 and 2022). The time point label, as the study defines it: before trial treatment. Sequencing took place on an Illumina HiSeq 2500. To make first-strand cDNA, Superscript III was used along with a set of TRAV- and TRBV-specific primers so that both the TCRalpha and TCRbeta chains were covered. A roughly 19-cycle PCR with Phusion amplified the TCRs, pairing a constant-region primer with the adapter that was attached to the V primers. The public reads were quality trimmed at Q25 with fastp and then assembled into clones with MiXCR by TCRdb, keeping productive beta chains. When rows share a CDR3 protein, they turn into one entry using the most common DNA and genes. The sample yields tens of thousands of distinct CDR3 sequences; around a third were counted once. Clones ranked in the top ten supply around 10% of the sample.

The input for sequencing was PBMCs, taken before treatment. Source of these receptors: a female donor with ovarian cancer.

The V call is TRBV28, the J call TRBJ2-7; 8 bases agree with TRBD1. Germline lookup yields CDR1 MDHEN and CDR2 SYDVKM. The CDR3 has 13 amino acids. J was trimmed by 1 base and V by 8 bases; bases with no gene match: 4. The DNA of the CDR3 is TGTGCCAGCTACCGGGACAGGTCCTACGAGCAGTACTTC. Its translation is CASYRDRSYEQYF. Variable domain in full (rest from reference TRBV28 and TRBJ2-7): DVKVTQSSRYLVKRTGEKVFLECVQDMDHENMFWYRQDPGLGLRLIYFSYDVKMKEKGDIPEGYSVSREKKERFSLILESASTNQTSMYLCASYRDRSYEQYFGPGTRLTVT.

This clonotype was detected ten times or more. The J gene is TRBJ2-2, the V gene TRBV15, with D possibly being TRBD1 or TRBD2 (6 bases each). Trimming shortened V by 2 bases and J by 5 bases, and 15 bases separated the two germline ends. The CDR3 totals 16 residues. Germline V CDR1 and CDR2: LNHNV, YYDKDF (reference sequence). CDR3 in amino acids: CATSRSGAGWTGELFF. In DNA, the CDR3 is TGTGCCACCAGCAGATCGGGGGCGGGGTGGACCGGGGAGCTGTTTTTT. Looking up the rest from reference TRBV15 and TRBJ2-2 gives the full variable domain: DAMVIQNPRYQVTQFGKPVTLSCSQTLNHNVMYWYQQKSSQAPKLLFHYYDKDFNNEADTPDNFQSRRPNTSFCFLDIRSPGLGDTAMYLCATSRSGAGWTGELFFGEGSRLTVL.

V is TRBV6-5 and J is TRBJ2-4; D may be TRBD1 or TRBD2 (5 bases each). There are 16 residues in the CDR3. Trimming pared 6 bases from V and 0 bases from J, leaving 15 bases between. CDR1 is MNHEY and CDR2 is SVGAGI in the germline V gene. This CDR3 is CASSLTGTPAKNIQYF. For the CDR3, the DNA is TGTGCCAGCAGCCTAACCGGGACGCCAGCCAAAAACATTCAGTACTTC.